A single sample is the source of the 18 T cell receptor beta chains below, sequenced in a study of Ad26.COV2.S vaccination and SARS-CoV-2 variants. Profiled with immunoSEQ multiplex PCR; TCRdb holds only in-frame clones, not every one. The sample lists about 350,000 clones, around nine tenths occurring once. Treatment denoted: about 20 received Ad26.COV2.S at low or high dose, single or two shots; 5 received placebo; per-sample allocation not given. Vaccine and placebo recipients were sampled on day 63 after the first injection. The sample here was peripheral blood, taken in a trial of Ad26.COV2.S vaccine versus placebo. The receptors were gathered from a person aged 18 to 65 who received the Ad26.COV2.S COVID-19 vaccine or a placebo.

The chain has TRBV11-2 and TRBJ1-3; the match to TRBD1 covers 8 bases. CDR1 and CDR2 (germline): SGHAT, FQNNGV. V was pared by 2 bases and J by 7 bases, with 7 bases of the junction left unmatched. This CDR3 spans 15 amino acids. CDR3 nucleotide sequence: TGTGCCAGCAGCTTACTGGTGACAGGGGCCAACACCATATATTTT. Translation: CASSLLVTGANTIYF.

The V and J genes are TRBV14 and TRBJ2-5; either TRBD1 or TRBD2 may supply D (5 bases each). Trimming took off 3 bases at V and 6 bases at J, with 17 bases between the two ends. The CDR3 totals 15 residues. The germline V gene encodes CDR1 SGHDN and CDR2 FVKESK. The CDR3 sequence: CASSHPGGRGQTQYF. The CDR3, as DNA: TGTGCCAGCAGCCATCCAGGAGGCCGGGGCCAGACCCAGTACTTC.

This chain links TRBV7-6 with TRBJ1-5, with D possibly TRBD1 on 5 matching bases. In germline, CDR1 is SGHVS, CDR2 FNYEAQ. The CDR3 totals 13 residues. Trimming pared 5 bases from V and 4 bases from J, leaving 9 bases between. The CDR3 DNA is TGTGCCAGCAGCGAGAACAGGAATCAGCCCCAGCATTTT. This gives the protein CASSENRNQPQHF.

The CDR3 region has the DNA TGCGCCAGCAGTGAGCGCCAGAACCAAGAGACCCAGTACTTC. Protein: CASSERQNQETQYF. The chain links TRBV10-1 to TRBJ2-5; D is uncertain. Trimming cost V 2 bases and J 0 bases, with 7 bases left between them. The germline CDR1 and CDR2 sequences are WNHNN and SYGVQD (reference sequence). The CDR3 length is 14 residues.

The chain links TRBV2 to TRBJ1-1; 9 nucleotides align to TRBD1. This CDR3 comprises 15 residues. The trim removed 2 bases at V and 5 bases at J, leaving 6 bases unmatched. CDR1 and CDR2 (germline): SNHLY, FYNNEI. The CDR3 region has the DNA TGTGCCAGCAGTGAAATAGGACAGGGGAAGACTGAAGCTTTCTTT. It translates to CASSEIGQGKTEAFF. Using reference TRBV2 and TRBJ1-1 for the parts outside the CDR3, the full variable domain is EPEVTQTPSHQVTQMGQEVILRCVPISNHLYFYWYRQILGQKVEFLVSFYNNEISEKSEIFDDQFSVERPDGSNFTLKIRSTKLEDSAMYFCASSEIGQGKTEAFFGQGTRLTVV.

This clone appeared once. The chain carries TRBV9 and TRBJ2-2, with 8 bases identical to TRBD2. Germline CDR1 reads SGDLS; CDR2 reads YYNGEE. V lost 1 base, J lost 1 base, and 0 bases stayed unmatched. The CDR3 consists of 15 residues. The CDR3, as DNA: TGTGCCAGCAGCGTAAGCGGGAGGAACACCGGGGAGCTGTTTTTT. Amino acids: CASSVSGRNTGELFF.

The chain uses TRBV19 and TRBJ1-1; no firm D call. Germline lookup yields CDR1 LNHDA and CDR2 SQIVND (reference sequence). CDR3 length: 11 amino acids. The ends were cut back, 6 bases at V and 10 bases at J, with 12 bases in the middle. The CDR3 DNA reads TGTGCCAGTAGCGAGGGAGTGGGAGCTTTCTTT. Translating gives CASSEGVGAFF.

The rearrangement links TRBV5-1 to TRBJ2-3, with a tentative D call TRBD1 (6 bases). The germline V gene encodes CDR1 SGHRS and CDR2 YFSETQ. The CDR3 totals 14 residues. Trimming shortened V by 0 bases and J by 5 bases, and 10 bases separated the two germline ends. CDR3 sequence: CASSLGTGLDTQYF. CDR3 in DNA: TGCGCCAGCAGCTTGGGAACAGGGCTAGATACGCAGTATTTT.

The J gene is TRBJ1-2, the V gene TRBV6-1; tentative D call: TRBD1 (5 bases). Germline V gene sequence: CDR1 MNHNS, CDR2 SASEGT. The CDR3 has 17 amino acids. V dropped 7 bases and J dropped 2 bases, with 23 bases sitting between them. The CDR3 nucleotides read TGTGCCAGCATTGAGAGGGGTCAGGGTGTGCGAAACTATGGCTACACCTTC. It specifies CASIERGQGVRNYGYTF.

The CDR3 coding sequence is TGCAGCGTTGCGAGGGACGGACAAGAGACCCAGTACTTC. The encoded protein is CSVARDGQETQYF. The chain uses TRBV29-1 and TRBJ2-5; possibly TRBD1 or TRBD2 for D (5 bases each). V shed 4 bases and J shed 2 bases, with 11 bases lying between them. Germline CDR1 and CDR2: SQVTM and ANQGSEA. The CDR3 has 13 residues. The full variable domain, completed using reference TRBV29-1 and TRBJ2-5, is SAVISQKPSRDICQRGTSLTIQCQVDSQVTMMFWYRQQPGQSLTLIATANQGSEATYESGFVIDKFPISRPNLTFSTLTVSNMSPEDSSIYLCSVARDGQETQYFGPGTRLLVL.

This clone came up a few times. The rearrangement uses TRBV10-2 and TRBJ2-7; no firm D call. The V gene's germline CDR1 is WSHSY and CDR2 SAAADI. The CDR3 has 12 amino acids. V was shortened by 3 bases and J by 1 base, with 4 bases between the two germline ends. The CDR3 nucleotides read TGCGCCAGCAGTGATACATCCTACGAGCAGTACTTC. Its protein is CASSDTSYEQYF.

The chain has TRBV7-6 and TRBJ2-7, with 8 bases matching TRBD1. The V segment lost 3 bases and the J segment 6 bases; nucleotides outside the gene matches: 7. The CDR3 covers 14 residues. Germline V gene lookup returns CDR1 SGHVS and CDR2 FNYEAQ. The CDR3 DNA reads as TGTGCCAGCAGCTTGACAGGGGAAAGGGGCGAGCAGTACTTC. This gives the protein CASSLTGERGEQYF.

With respect to this clone: Other nucleotide sequences from this sample produce the same CDR3. The chain uses TRBV6-2 or TRBV6-3 and TRBJ2-5; unclear D gene. Germline assignment: CDR1 MNHEY and CDR2 SVGEGT. The CDR3 is made up of 12 amino acids. Trimming left V 5 bases short and J 1 base short, with 5 bases between. The CDR3 loop reads CASSTAQETQYF. CDR3 nucleotide sequence: TGTGCCAGCAGTACCGCCCAAGAGACCCAGTACTTC.

The CDR3 is CASSPAGVRQGMNTEAFF. CDR3 DNA sequence: TGTGCCAGCAGCCCTGCGGGGGTAAGACAGGGGATGAACACTGAAGCTTTCTTT. The rearrangement links TRBV7-3 to TRBJ1-1; 8 nucleotides match TRBD1. CDR1 is SGHTA and CDR2 is FQGTGA in the germline V gene. V gave up 5 bases and J gave up 0 bases; unmatched junction bases: 14. This CDR3 is 18 amino acids long.

The V gene is TRBV28, the J gene TRBJ1-1; D may be TRBD1 (6 bases). The V end was cut by 1 base, the J end by 4 bases, with 7 bases between. The CDR3 runs 13 residues. The germline gives CDR1 MDHEN, CDR2 SYDVKM. The CDR3, as DNA: TGTGCCAGCAGTTTATCGGGGGCCACTGAAGCTTTCTTT. Its protein is CASSLSGATEAFF. The variable domain in full, completed from reference TRBV28 and TRBJ1-1, reads DVKVTQSSRYLVKRTGEKVFLECVQDMDHENMFWYRQDPGLGLRLIYFSYDVKMKEKGDIPEGYSVSREKKERFSLILESASTNQTSMYLCASSLSGATEAFFGQGTRLTVV.

The chain combines TRBV5-1 with TRBJ2-1; D is ambiguous. The germline V gene has CDR1 SGHRS and CDR2 YFSETQ. This CDR3 spans 13 amino acids. Trimming left V 4 bases short and J 13 bases short, with 18 bases between. The CDR3, as DNA: TGCGCCAGCAGCCAGACTGGGCCAGGCACCCAGTTCTTC. Translated: CASSQTGPGTQFF.

The rearrangement uses TRBV5-1 and TRBJ2-3; no definite D call. Germline loops: CDR1 SGHRS, CDR2 YFSETQ. There are 14 residues in the CDR3. V gave up 4 bases and J gave up 1 base, with 10 bases separating them. This CDR3 is CASSLVTGTDTQYF. DNA of the CDR3: TGCGCCAGCAGCCTGGTGACCGGCACAGATACGCAGTATTTT. Combining the CDR3 with reference TRBV5-1 and TRBJ2-3 gives the whole variable domain KAGVTQTPRYLIKTRGQQVTLSCSPISGHRSVSWYQQTPGQGLQFLFEYFSETQRNKGNFPGRFSGRQFSNSRSEMNVSTLELGDSALYLCASSLVTGTDTQYFGPGTRLTVL.

This chain links TRBV7-9 with TRBJ1-1, with 7 bases identical to TRBD1. Per the germline V gene, CDR1 is SEHNR and CDR2 is FQNEAQ (reference sequence). The junction had 8 bases not matched to a gene; V was cut back by 5 bases and J by 5 bases. The CDR3 is 14 amino acids. The CDR3 DNA follows: TGTGCCAGCAGCCGCACAGGGGTGGGGACTGAAGCTTTCTTT. Its protein product is CASSRTGVGTEAFF.